The source of this T cell receptor beta chain is a study of blood T cell repertoires in COVID-19. Measured with immunoSEQ multiplex PCR; TCRdb has only the in-frame clones, and not every one. The table includes about 170,000 clones, roughly 80% detected once. There are 17 residues in the CDR3. V was cut by 2 bases and J by 7 bases, with 22 bases left in between. Germline-derived CDR1 and CDR2 are MDHEN and SYDVKM. Sequenced input: peripheral blood. The sequence was collected from an older woman with COVID-19, enrolled during active disease. The chain uses TRBV28 and TRBJ2-3; D possibly corresponds to TRBD2 (7 bases). As DNA, the CDR3 is TGTGCCAGCAGTTTAAACGAGGGTGGGGGGGCGCGTTATACGCAGTATTTT. Translating it yields CASSLNEGGGARYTQYF.